The sequence of this TCR beta chain was determined in a study of T cell responses to AZD1222 COVID-19 vaccine. This CDR3 contains 13 residues. In germline, CDR1 is SGHDT, CDR2 YYEEEE. Deletions cut 0 bases from V and 4 bases from J, with 7 bases between. TCRdb keeps only in-frame clones here, not all; method: immunoSEQ multiplex PCR. Of approximately 190,000 clones in the sample, 87% were seen once. Sequenced here: peripheral blood, sampled on day 0 of MenACWY control vaccination. The sequence was collected from an adult in good health. V gene TRBV5-6 combines with J gene TRBJ1-2; the D is unclear. The CDR3 coding sequence is TGTGCCAGCAGCTTGGTGCCAGGCTATGGCTACACCTTC. Its translation: CASSLVPGYGYTF.